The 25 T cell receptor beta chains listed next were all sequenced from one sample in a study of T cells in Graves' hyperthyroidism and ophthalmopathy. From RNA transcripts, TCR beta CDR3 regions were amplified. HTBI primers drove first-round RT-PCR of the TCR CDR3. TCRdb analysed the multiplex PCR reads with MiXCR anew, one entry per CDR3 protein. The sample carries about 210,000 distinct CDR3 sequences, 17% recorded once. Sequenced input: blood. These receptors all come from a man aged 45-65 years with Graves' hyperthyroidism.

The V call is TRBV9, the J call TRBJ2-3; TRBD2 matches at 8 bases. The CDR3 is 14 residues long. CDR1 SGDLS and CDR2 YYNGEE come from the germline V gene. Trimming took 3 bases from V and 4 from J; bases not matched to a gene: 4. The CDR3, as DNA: TGTGCCAGCAGCGGAAGCGGGAGCCCAGATACGCAGTATTTT. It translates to CASSGSGSPDTQYF.

This chain's CDR3 is CASSISGTDAGPQHF. DNA of the CDR3: TGTGCCAGTAGTATATCCGGGACCGACGCGGGGCCCCAGCATTTT. The chain links TRBV19 to TRBJ1-5; perhaps TRBD1 as D (5 bases). The CDR3 consists of 15 residues. Germline assignment: CDR1 LNHDA and CDR2 SQIVND (reference sequence). Trimming took off 2 bases at V and 9 bases at J, with 17 bases between the two ends. Combining the CDR3 with reference TRBV19 and TRBJ1-5 gives the whole variable domain DGGITQSPKYLFRKEGQNVTLSCEQNLNHDAMYWYRQDPGQGLRLIYYSQIVNDFQKGDIAEGYSVSREKKESFPLTVTSAQKNPTAFYLCASSISGTDAGPQHFGDGTRLSIL.

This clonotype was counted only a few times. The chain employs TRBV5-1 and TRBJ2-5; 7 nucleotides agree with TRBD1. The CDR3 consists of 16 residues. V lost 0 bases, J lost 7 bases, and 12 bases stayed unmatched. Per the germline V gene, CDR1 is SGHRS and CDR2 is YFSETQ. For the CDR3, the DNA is TGCGCCAGCAGCTTGGCCACGACAGGGACGAAAGGGACCCAGTACTTC. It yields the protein CASSLATTGTKGTQYF.

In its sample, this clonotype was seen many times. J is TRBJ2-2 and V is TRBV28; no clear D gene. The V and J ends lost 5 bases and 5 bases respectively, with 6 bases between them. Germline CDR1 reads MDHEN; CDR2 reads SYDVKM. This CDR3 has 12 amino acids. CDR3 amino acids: CASSLRTGELFF. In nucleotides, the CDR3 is TGTGCCAGCAGTCTGAGGACCGGGGAGCTGTTTTTT.

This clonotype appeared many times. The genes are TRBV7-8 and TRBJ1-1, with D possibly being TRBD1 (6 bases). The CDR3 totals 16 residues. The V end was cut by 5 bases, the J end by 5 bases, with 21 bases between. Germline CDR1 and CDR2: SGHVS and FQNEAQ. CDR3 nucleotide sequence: TGTGCCAGCAGCCCAGACAGGCGAAGCTCGTTGACTGAAGCTTTCTTT. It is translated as CASSPDRRSSLTEAFF.

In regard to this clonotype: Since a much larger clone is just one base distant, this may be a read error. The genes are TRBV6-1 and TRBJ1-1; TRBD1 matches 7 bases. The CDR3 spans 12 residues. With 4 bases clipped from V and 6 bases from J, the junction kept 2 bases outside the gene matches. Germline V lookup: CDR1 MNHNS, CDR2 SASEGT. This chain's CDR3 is CASSGTGAEAFF. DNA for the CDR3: TGTGCCAGCAGTGGGACAGGCGCTGAAGCTTTCTTT.

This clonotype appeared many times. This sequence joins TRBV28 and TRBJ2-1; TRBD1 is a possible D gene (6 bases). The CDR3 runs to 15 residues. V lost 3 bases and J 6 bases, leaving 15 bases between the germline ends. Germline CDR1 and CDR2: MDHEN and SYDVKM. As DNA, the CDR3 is TGTGCCAGCAGTTTTCGAGGGGGTCGTTCCAATGAGCAGTTCTTC. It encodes CASSFRGGRSNEQFF. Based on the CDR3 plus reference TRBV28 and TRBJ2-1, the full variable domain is DVKVTQSSRYLVKRTGEKVFLECVQDMDHENMFWYRQDPGLGLRLIYFSYDVKMKEKGDIPEGYSVSREKKERFSLILESASTNQTSMYLCASSFRGGRSNEQFFGPGTRLTVL.

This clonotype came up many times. The chain's CDR3 is CASSLRPGLGSHTQYF. CDR3 coding DNA: TGTGCCAGCAGCCTGCGACCGGGGCTTGGATCGCATACGCAGTATTTT. V is TRBV11-1 and J is TRBJ2-3; D could derive from TRBD1 or TRBD2 (5 bases each). Deletions cut 5 bases from V and 7 bases from J, with 22 bases between. The CDR3 runs 16 residues. From germline, CDR1 is SGHAT and CDR2 FQDESV (reference sequence).

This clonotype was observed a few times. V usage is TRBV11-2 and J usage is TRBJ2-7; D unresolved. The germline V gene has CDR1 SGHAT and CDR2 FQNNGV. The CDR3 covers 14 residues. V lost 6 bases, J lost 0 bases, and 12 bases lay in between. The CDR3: CASSVQVISYEQYF. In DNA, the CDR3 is TGTGCCAGCAGTGTGCAGGTAATCTCCTACGAGCAGTACTTC.

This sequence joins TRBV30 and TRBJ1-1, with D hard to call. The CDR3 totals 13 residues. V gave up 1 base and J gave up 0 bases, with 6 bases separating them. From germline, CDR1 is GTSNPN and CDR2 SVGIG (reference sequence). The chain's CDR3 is CAWSEGMNTEAFF. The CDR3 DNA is TGTGCCTGGAGTGAAGGGATGAACACTGAAGCTTTCTTT.

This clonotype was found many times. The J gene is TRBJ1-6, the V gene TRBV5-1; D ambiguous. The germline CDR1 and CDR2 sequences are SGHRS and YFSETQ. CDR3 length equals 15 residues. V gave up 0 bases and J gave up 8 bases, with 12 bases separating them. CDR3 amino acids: CASSLGAEADSPLHF. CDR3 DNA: TGCGCCAGCAGCTTGGGAGCGGAAGCTGATTCACCCCTCCACTTT.

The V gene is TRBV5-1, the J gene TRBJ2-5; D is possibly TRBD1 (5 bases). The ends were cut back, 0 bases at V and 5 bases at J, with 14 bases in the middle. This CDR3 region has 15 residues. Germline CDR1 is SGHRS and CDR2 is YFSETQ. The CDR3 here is CASSLAGNDVETQYF. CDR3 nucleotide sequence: TGCGCCAGCAGCTTGGCAGGGAATGATGTGGAGACCCAGTACTTC. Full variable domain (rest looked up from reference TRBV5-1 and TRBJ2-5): KAGVTQTPRYLIKTRGQQVTLSCSPISGHRSVSWYQQTPGQGLQFLFEYFSETQRNKGNFPGRFSGRQFSNSRSEMNVSTLELGDSALYLCASSLAGNDVETQYFGPGTRLLVL.

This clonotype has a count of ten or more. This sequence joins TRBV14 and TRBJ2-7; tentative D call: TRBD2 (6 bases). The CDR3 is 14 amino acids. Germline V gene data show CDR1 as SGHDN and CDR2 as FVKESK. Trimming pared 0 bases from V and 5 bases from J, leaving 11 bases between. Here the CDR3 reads CASSQDADYDEQYF. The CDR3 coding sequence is TGTGCCAGCAGCCAAGACGCGGACTATGACGAGCAGTACTTC.

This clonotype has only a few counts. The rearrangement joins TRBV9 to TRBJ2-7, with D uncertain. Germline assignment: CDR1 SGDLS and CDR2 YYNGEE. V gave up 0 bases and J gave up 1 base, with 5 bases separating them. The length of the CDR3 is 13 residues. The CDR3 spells CASSVGSSYEQYF. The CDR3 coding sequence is TGTGCCAGCAGCGTAGGCAGTTCCTACGAGCAGTACTTC. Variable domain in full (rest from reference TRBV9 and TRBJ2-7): DSGVTQTPKHLITATGQRVTLRCSPRSGDLSVYWYQQSLDQGLQFLIQYYNGEERAKGNILERFSAQQFPDLHSELNLSSLELGDSALYFCASSVGSSYEQYFGPGTRLTVT.

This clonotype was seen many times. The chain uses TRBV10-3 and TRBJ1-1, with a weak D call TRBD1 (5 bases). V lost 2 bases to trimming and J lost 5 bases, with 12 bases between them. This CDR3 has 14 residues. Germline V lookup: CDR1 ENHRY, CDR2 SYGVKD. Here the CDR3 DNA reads TGTGCCATCAGTGAGAGCGAAGGGGAAACTGAAGCTTTCTTT. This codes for CAISESEGETEAFF.

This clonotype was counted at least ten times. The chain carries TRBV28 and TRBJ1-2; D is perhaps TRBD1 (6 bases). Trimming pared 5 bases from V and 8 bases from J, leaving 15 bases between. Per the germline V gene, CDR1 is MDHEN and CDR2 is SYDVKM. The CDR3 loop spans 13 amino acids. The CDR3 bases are TGTGCCAGCAGTACTCAGGGGATTTGGGGCTACACCTTC. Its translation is CASSTQGIWGYTF.

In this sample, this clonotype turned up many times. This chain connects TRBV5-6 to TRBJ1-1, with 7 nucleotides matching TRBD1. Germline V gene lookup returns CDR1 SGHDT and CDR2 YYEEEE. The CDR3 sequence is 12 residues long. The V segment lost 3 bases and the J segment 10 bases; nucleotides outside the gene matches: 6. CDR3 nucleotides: TGTGCCAGCAGCTCGACAGGGATGGGAGCTTTCTTT. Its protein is CASSSTGMGAFF.

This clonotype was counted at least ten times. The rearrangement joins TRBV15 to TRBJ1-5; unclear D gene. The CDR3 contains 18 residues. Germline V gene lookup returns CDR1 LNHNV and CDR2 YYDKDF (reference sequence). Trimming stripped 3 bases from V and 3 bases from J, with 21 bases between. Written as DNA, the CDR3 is TGTGCCACCAGCAGGGACCCGGCGGGGAGGGCAATCAATCAGCCCCAGCATTTT. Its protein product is CATSRDPAGRAINQPQHF.

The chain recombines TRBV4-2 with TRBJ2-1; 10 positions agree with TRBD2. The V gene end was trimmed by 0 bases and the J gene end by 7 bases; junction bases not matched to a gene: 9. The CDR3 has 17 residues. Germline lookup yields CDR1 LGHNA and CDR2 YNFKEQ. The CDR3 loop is CASSQEDLAGEGNEQFF. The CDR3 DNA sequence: TGTGCCAGCAGCCAAGAGGATCTAGCGGGAGAAGGGAATGAGCAGTTCTTC.

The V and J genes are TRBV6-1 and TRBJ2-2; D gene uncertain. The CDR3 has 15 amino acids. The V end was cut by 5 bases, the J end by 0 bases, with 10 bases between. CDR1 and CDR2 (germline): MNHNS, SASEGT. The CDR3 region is CASSPPTANTGELFF. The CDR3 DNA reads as TGTGCCAGCAGTCCTCCCACGGCGAACACCGGGGAGCTGTTTTTT.

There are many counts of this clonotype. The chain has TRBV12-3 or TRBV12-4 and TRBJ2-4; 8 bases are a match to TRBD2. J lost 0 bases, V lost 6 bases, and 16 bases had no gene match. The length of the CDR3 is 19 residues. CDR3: CASSGRIAGLELAKNIQYF. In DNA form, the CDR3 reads TGTGCCAGCAGCGGAAGGATAGCGGGACTAGAACTAGCCAAAAACATTCAGTACTTC.

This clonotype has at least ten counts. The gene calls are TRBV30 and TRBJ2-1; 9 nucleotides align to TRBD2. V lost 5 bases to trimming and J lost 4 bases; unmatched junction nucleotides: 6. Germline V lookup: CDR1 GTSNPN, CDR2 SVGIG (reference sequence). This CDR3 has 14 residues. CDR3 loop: CAWGSGRAYNEQFF. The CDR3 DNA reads TGTGCCTGGGGTAGCGGGAGAGCTTACAATGAGCAGTTCTTC.

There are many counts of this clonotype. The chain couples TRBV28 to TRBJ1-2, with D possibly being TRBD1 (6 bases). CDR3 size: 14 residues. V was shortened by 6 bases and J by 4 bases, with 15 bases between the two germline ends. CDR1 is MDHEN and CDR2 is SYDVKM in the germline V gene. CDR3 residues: CASRPGQLLYGYTF. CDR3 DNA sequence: TGTGCCAGCAGGCCCGGACAGTTACTCTATGGCTACACCTTC.

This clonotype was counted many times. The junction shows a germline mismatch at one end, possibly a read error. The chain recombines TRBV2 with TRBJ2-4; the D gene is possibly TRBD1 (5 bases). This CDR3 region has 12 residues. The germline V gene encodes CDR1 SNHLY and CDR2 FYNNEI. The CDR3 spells CARRDPKNIQYF. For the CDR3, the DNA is TGTGCCCGCAGGGATCCCAAAAACATTCAGTACTTC.

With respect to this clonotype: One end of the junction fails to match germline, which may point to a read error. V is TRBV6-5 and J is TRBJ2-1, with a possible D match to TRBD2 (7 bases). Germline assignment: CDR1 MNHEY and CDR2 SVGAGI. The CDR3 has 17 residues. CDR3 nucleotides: TGTGCCAGCACTTACGGGTGGGGAGGGGGCTCCTACAATGAGCAGTTCTTC. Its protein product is CASTYGWGGGSYNEQFF.